Listed here are 27 T cell receptor beta chains from one sample, sequenced in a study of regulatory T cells in long-lasting Graves disease. The sample's time point: newly diagnosed GD, antithyroid drugs for less than 3 months. From PBMCs, RNA was extracted and then used to make the TCR library. Through Arm-PCR of CDR3 regions and iRepertoire HTBI primers, TCR beta libraries were built. TCRdb processed the multiplex PCR reads anew with MiXCR; each CDR3 protein has one entry. The sample holds around 250,000 distinct CDR3 sequences; approximately 20% are singletons and the top ten take approximately 20%. This specimen consisted of peripheral blood mononuclear cells (PBMCs), obtained at new diagnosis, from a patient treated with antithyroid drugs. The receptors shown here come from a female donor with Graves disease.

This clonotype was seen many times. The rearrangement joins TRBV18 to TRBJ1-4, with D perhaps TRBD1 (5 bases). The CDR3 covers 16 residues. V was cut by 3 bases and J by 4 bases, with 15 bases left in between. The germline V gene has CDR1 KGHSH and CDR2 LQKENI. The CDR3 protein is CASSPPGGHRNEKLFF. DNA for the CDR3: TGTGCCAGCTCACCCCCTGGGGGTCATCGTAATGAAAAACTGTTTTTT.

This clonotype was seen many times. The rearrangement links TRBV27 to TRBJ1-4; no definite D call. The CDR3 extends over 12 amino acids. Germline V CDR1 and CDR2: MNHEY, SMNVEV (reference sequence). Trimming took off 8 bases at V and 6 bases at J, with 10 bases between the two ends. CDR3 nucleotides: TGTGCCAGCTCCAACCCCCATGAAAAACTGTTTTTT. This codes for CASSNPHEKLFF.

This clonotype has at least ten counts. The V call is TRBV29-1, the J call TRBJ2-7; tentative D call: TRBD2 (5 bases). The CDR3 totals 12 residues. Germline V gene lookup returns CDR1 SQVTM and CDR2 ANQGSEA. V lost 4 bases and J 5 bases, leaving 12 bases between the germline ends. Here the CDR3 reads CSVAGSAHEQYF. For the CDR3, the DNA is TGCAGCGTTGCGGGTAGCGCCCACGAGCAGTACTTC.

The chain combines TRBV2 with TRBJ1-4; D might be TRBD1 (6 bases). This CDR3 contains 14 residues. CDR1 is SNHLY and CDR2 is FYNNEI in the germline V gene. V was shortened by 4 bases and J by 8 bases, with 14 bases between the two germline ends. DNA of the CDR3: TGTGCCAGCAGTGGCACAGGGCTAGGCGAAAAACTGTTTTTT. Translated: CASSGTGLGEKLFF.

At least ten counts were recorded for this clonotype. This rearrangement joins TRBV11-2 to TRBJ2-3; D unresolved. Between the trimmed V and J ends, which lost 1 base and 5 bases, there was a span of 10 bases. Germline-derived CDR1 and CDR2 are SGHAT and FQNNGV. CDR3 size: 14 residues. In DNA, the CDR3 is TGTGCCAGCAGCTTAGGGGTAGCCGGAGATACGCAGTATTTT. It codes for CASSLGVAGDTQYF.

This clonotype was counted ten times or more. The rearrangement uses TRBV9 and TRBJ2-5; D possibly corresponds to TRBD1 (5 bases). Trimming shortened V by 2 bases and J by 2 bases, and 7 bases separated the two germline ends. Germline CDR1 reads SGDLS; CDR2 reads YYNGEE. CDR3 size: 13 residues. The CDR3 protein is CASSVRQQETQYF. CDR3 sequence (DNA): TGTGCCAGCAGCGTGCGACAGCAAGAGACCCAGTACTTC.

This clonotype was observed many times. The chain carries TRBV29-1 and TRBJ2-5; TRBD2 might be the D (6 bases). Germline assignment: CDR1 SQVTM and CDR2 ANQGSEA. The V end was cut by 0 bases, the J end by 2 bases, with 13 bases between. The CDR3 has 15 amino acids. The CDR3 region has the DNA TGCAGCGTTGAAGATCGGGGGAGTGGGCAAGAGACCCAGTACTTC. Encoded protein: CSVEDRGSGQETQYF.

This clonotype showed up many times. The chain joins TRBV2 to TRBJ2-1; D is unresolved. Trimming removed 5 bases at V and 5 bases at J, with 4 bases between. Looked up from germline, CDR1 is SNHLY and CDR2 is FYNNEI. This CDR3 comprises 11 residues. CDR3 residues: CASSQHNEQFF. Here the CDR3 DNA reads TGTGCCAGCAGTCAGCACAATGAGCAGTTCTTC. Filled out from reference TRBV2 and TRBJ2-1, the complete variable domain reads EPEVTQTPSHQVTQMGQEVILRCVPISNHLYFYWYRQILGQKVEFLVSFYNNEISEKSEIFDDQFSVERPDGSNFTLKIRSTKLEDSAMYFCASSQHNEQFFGPGTRLTVL.

At least ten counts were recorded for this clonotype. The chain recombines TRBV11-2 with TRBJ2-5; 9 nucleotides agree with TRBD2. The CDR3 runs 13 residues. CDR1 and CDR2 (germline): SGHAT, FQNNGV. V lost 2 bases, J lost 12 bases, and 7 bases stayed unmatched. CDR3 sequence reads: CASSLRLAGIEYF. In DNA form, the CDR3 reads TGTGCCAGCAGCTTACGGCTAGCGGGAATCGAGTACTTC.

On this clonotype itself: Its ends do not fully match the called genes, so a read error is possible. V gene TRBV11-2 combines with J gene TRBJ1-1, with D hard to call. The CDR3 has 14 residues. Germline V gives CDR1 SGHAT, CDR2 FQNNGV. This CDR3 reads CACSLVRFGVGAFF. The CDR3 nucleotides read TGTGCCTGCAGCTTAGTTAGGTTTGGAGTTGGGGCTTTCTTT.

This clonotype was counted many times. The chain is built from TRBV6-2 or TRBV6-3 and TRBJ2-3; the D is unclear. The CDR3 totals 16 residues. The V gene's germline CDR1 is MNHEY and CDR2 SVGEGT. Deletions cut 4 bases from V and 0 bases from J, with 14 bases between. CDR3 sequence (DNA): TGTGCCAGCAGTTCCGACGAAGCGCGAAGCACAGATACGCAGTATTTT. It specifies CASSSDEARSTDTQYF.

Only a few counts were recorded for this clonotype. This chain uses TRBV5-4 with TRBJ2-1; possibly TRBD1 for D (5 bases). V gave up 0 bases and J gave up 8 bases, with 9 bases separating them. CDR1 SGHNT and CDR2 YYREEE come from the germline V gene (reference sequence). The CDR3 has 13 amino acids. CDR3 residues: CASSLEAGYEQFF. Here the CDR3 DNA reads TGTGCCAGCAGCTTGGAGGCAGGGTATGAGCAGTTCTTC.

At least ten counts were recorded for this clonotype. This sequence joins TRBV7-2 and TRBJ1-2; maybe TRBD1 (5 bases). The CDR3 is 15 residues long. The germline V and J ends were trimmed by 0 bases and 4 bases, with 12 bases remaining between them. Germline V gene sequence: CDR1 SGHTA, CDR2 FQGNSA. CDR3 residues: CASSLAPGEGYGYTF. In DNA, the CDR3 is TGTGCCAGCAGCTTAGCGCCGGGGGAAGGCTATGGCTACACCTTC.

This clonotype was counted only a few times. The V call is TRBV7-9, the J call TRBJ2-5; D perhaps matches TRBD2 (5 bases). V lost 2 bases and J lost 2, with 9 bases in between. CDR1 is SEHNR, CDR2 FQNEAQ, per germline (reference sequence). This CDR3 has 14 amino acids. Here the CDR3 reads CASSLMGGQETQYF. CDR3 coding DNA: TGTGCCAGCAGCTTAATGGGCGGGCAAGAGACCCAGTACTTC.

This clonotype was detected a few times. The chain is built from TRBV30 and TRBJ2-5, with D uncertain. Germline V CDR1 and CDR2: GTSNPN, SVGIG (reference sequence). The CDR3 runs 12 residues. V dropped 2 bases and J dropped 0 bases, with 4 bases sitting between them. DNA for the CDR3: TGTGCCTGGAGTATCTACCAAGAGACCCAGTACTTC. Amino acids: CAWSIYQETQYF.

The chain employs TRBV7-2 and TRBJ2-3; D gene uncertain. Germline loops: CDR1 SGHTA, CDR2 FQGNSA. Trimming pared 6 bases from V and 3 bases from J, leaving 10 bases between. The CDR3 spans 13 residues. The CDR3 reads CASRRIGTDTQYF. DNA for the CDR3: TGTGCCAGCAGGCGTATAGGAACAGATACGCAGTATTTT.

At least ten counts were recorded for this clonotype. This sequence joins TRBV2 and TRBJ2-5; TRBD2 aligns across 12 bases. The CDR3 is made up of 15 amino acids. Trimming removed 5 bases from V and 1 base from J; junction bases left unmatched: 2. CDR1 is SNHLY and CDR2 is FYNNEI in the germline V gene. CDR3 region: CASSLAGGTQETQYF. DNA for the CDR3: TGTGCCAGCAGTCTAGCGGGGGGGACCCAAGAGACCCAGTACTTC.

The table lists this clonotype with many counts. The chain combines TRBV24-1 with TRBJ1-2, with 10 bases identical to TRBD1. V was pared by 7 bases and J by 0 bases, with 4 bases of the junction left unmatched. This CDR3 has 15 amino acids. CDR1 is KGHDR and CDR2 is SFDVKD in the germline V gene. CDR3 amino acids: CATSAGTGANYGYTF. The CDR3, as DNA: TGTGCCACCAGCGCCGGGACAGGGGCTAACTATGGCTACACCTTC.

This clonotype has more than one count but fewer than ten. A read error may explain this, as a much larger clone is one base away. The rearrangement uses TRBV10-3 and TRBJ2-5; D call uncertain. CDR3 length equals 13 residues. Germline V gene data show CDR1 as ENHRY and CDR2 as SYGVKD. With 3 bases removed from V and 1 base from J, the gap between germline ends came to 6 bases. The CDR3 DNA sequence: TGTGCCATCAGTGACGGGCCCCAAGAGACCCAGTACTTC. It encodes CAISDGPQETQYF.

This clonotype has ten or more counts. The chain has TRBV9 and TRBJ1-2; D is possibly TRBD1 (6 bases). The germline V gene encodes CDR1 SGDLS and CDR2 YYNGEE. With 0 bases removed from V and 7 bases from J, the gap between germline ends came to 13 bases. The CDR3 has 14 residues. The CDR3 sequence: CASSVDTGRGGYTF. The CDR3 nucleotides are TGTGCCAGCAGCGTAGATACAGGGAGGGGTGGCTACACCTTC. The full variable domain, its missing parts supplied by reference TRBV9 and TRBJ1-2, is DSGVTQTPKHLITATGQRVTLRCSPRSGDLSVYWYQQSLDQGLQFLIQYYNGEERAKGNILERFSAQQFPDLHSELNLSSLELGDSALYFCASSVDTGRGGYTFGSGTRLTVV.

The rearrangement links TRBV15 to TRBJ2-5, with D perhaps matching TRBD1 or TRBD2 (5 bases each). The length of the CDR3 is 16 residues. CDR1 is LNHNV, CDR2 YYDKDF, per germline (reference sequence). The V and J ends lost 0 bases and 9 bases respectively, with 20 bases between them. CDR3 bases: TGTGCCACCAGCAGAGATCTAGTCAGGGTGGAGGAGTCCCAGTACTTC. This sequence encodes CATSRDLVRVEESQYF.

This clonotype was seen at least ten times. This chain joins TRBV11-2 and TRBJ1-4; D not resolved. CDR1 and CDR2 (germline): SGHAT, FQNNGV. CDR3 length: 14 amino acids. V was cut by 2 bases and J by 8 bases, with 12 bases left in between. This CDR3 reads CASSLIQEIEKLFF. CDR3 bases: TGTGCCAGCAGCTTAATCCAGGAGATCGAAAAACTGTTTTTT.

J is TRBJ2-1 and V is TRBV12-3 or TRBV12-4; D is ambiguous. This CDR3 has 12 amino acids. Trimming shortened V by 7 bases and J by 8 bases, and 12 bases separated the two germline ends. The CDR3 DNA sequence: TGTGCCAGCACCCCTCAATGGGATGAGCAGTTCTTC. Its translation: CASTPQWDEQFF.

CDR3 sequence reads: CASNRKGAGYEQYF. CDR3 in DNA: TGTGCCAGCAACCGAAAGGGGGCAGGTTACGAGCAGTACTTC. The J gene is TRBJ2-7, the V gene TRBV6-1; 7 positions agree with TRBD1. This CDR3 contains 14 residues. Germline V gene data show CDR1 as MNHNS and CDR2 as SASEGT. The J segment lost 4 bases and the V segment lost 7 bases, leaving 10 bases of the junction unmatched.

To note about this clonotype: Mismatch with germline at one junction end may stem from a read error. This sequence joins TRBV19 and TRBJ2-5; 11 bases line up with TRBD2. CDR3 size: 13 residues. Germline assignment: CDR1 LNHDA and CDR2 SQIVND (reference sequence). The CDR3 DNA reads as TGTGCCAGTAAGTCCCGGACTAGCGGGCCCGCAGACTTC. Residues: CASKSRTSGPADF.

This clonotype was recorded many times. V and J are TRBV9 and TRBJ2-5; D unresolved. CDR3 length equals 14 residues. The V gene's germline CDR1 is SGDLS and CDR2 YYNGEE. Trimming removed 2 bases at V and 5 bases at J, with 13 bases between. CDR3 sequence reads: CASSVLGMGETQYF. CDR3 DNA: TGTGCCAGCAGCGTTCTGGGAATGGGGGAGACCCAGTACTTC. The variable domain in full, with the rest retrieved from reference TRBV9 and TRBJ2-5, is DSGVTQTPKHLITATGQRVTLRCSPRSGDLSVYWYQQSLDQGLQFLIQYYNGEERAKGNILERFSAQQFPDLHSELNLSSLELGDSALYFCASSVLGMGETQYFGPGTRLLVL.

The chain is built from TRBV30 and TRBJ1-1, with D unresolved. Germline V CDR1 and CDR2: GTSNPN, SVGIG (reference sequence). V was pared by 0 bases and J by 5 bases, with 10 bases between. CDR3 length equals 13 residues. The CDR3 loop is CAWSVLRGTEAFF. The CDR3 region has the DNA TGTGCCTGGAGTGTATTACGAGGTACTGAAGCTTTCTTT.